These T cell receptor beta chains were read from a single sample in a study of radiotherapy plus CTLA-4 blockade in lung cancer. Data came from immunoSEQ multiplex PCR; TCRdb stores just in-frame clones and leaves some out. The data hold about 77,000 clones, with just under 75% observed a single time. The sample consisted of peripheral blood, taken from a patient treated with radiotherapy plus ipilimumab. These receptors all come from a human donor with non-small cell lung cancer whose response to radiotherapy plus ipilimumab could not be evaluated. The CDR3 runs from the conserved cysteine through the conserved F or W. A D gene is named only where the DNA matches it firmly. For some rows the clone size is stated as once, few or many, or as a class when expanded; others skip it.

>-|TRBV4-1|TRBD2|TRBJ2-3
CASSQATGGPTDTQYF
TGCGCCAGCAGCCAAGCAACGGGAGGACCCACAGATACGCAGTATTTT
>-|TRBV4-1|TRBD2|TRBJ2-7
CASSQVQLAPHEQYF
TGCGCCAGCAGCCAAGTCCAACTAGCGCCCCACGAGCAGTACTTC
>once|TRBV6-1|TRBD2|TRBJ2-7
CASSGGRRISYEQYF
TGTGCCAGCAGTGGCGGGAGGAGGATCTCCTACGAGCAGTACTTC
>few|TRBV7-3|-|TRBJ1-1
CASSLGGDMSTEAFF
TGTGCCAGCAGCTTAGGGGGGGATATGAGCACTGAAGCTTTCTTT
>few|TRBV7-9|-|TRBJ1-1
CASSQYEGVDTEAFF
TGTGCCAGCAGCCAATACGAGGGGGTGGACACTGAAGCTTTCTTT
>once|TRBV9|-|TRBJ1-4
CASSVGWGQSNEKLFF
TGTGCCAGCAGCGTAGGGTGGGGGCAGTCGAATGAAAAACTGTTTTTT
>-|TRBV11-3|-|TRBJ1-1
CATQAGWENTEAFF
TGTGCCACCCAGGCAGGGTGGGAGAACACTGAAGCTTTCTTT
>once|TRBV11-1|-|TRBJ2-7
CASSLNRGYEQYF
TGTGCCAGCAGCTTAAACCGGGGCTACGAGCAGTACTTC
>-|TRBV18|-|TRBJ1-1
CASSPGQGFLENTEAFF
TGTGCCAGCTCACCGGGGCAGGGGTTTTTGGAGAACACTGAAGCTTTCTTT
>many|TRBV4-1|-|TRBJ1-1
CASSQDQAGVNTEAFF
TGCGCCAGCAGCCAAGATCAAGCAGGGGTGAACACTGAAGCTTTCTTT
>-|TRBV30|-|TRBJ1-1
CAWSPGDYTEAFF
TGTGCCTGGAGTCCCGGGGATTACACTGAAGCTTTCTTT
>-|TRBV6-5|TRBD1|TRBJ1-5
CASSYGTAGNQPQHF
TGTGCCAGCAGTTACGGGACAGCGGGCAATCAGCCCCAGCATTTT
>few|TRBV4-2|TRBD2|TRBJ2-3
CASSAQRGGIGGTDTQYF
TGTGCCAGCAGCGCCCAGCGGGGGGGCATCGGGGGGACAGATACGCAGTATTTT
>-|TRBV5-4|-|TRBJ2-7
CASSLPNSYEQYF
TGTGCCAGCAGCTTGCCTAACTCCTACGAGCAGTACTTC
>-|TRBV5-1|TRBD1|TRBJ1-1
CASSLYRGGEAFF
TGCGCCAGCAGCTTGTACAGGGGAGGTGAAGCTTTCTTT
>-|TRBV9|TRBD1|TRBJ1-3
CASSVVSPVSNRGGCYTIYF
TGTGCCAGCAGCGTAGTATCCCCCGTCTCCAACAGGGGGGGGTGTTACACCATATATTTT
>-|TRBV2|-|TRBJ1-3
CASSGDFGNTIYF
TGTGCCAGCAGTGGGGACTTCGGAAACACCATATATTTT
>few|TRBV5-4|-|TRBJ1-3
CASSLGAGAGNTIYF
TGTGCCAGCAGCTTGGGAGCAGGGGCGGGAAACACCATATATTTT
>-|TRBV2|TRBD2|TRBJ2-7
CASSFGTSGRAYEQYF
TGTGCCAGCAGTTTTGGGACTAGCGGGAGGGCCTACGAGCAGTACTTC
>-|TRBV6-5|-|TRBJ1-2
CASTGAYGYTF
TGTGCCAGCACAGGGGCCTATGGCTACACCTTC
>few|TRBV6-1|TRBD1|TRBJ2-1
CASNTFGTVRDEQFF
TGTGCCAGCAACACCTTCGGGACAGTAAGGGATGAGCAGTTCTTC
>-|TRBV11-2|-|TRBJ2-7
CASSLVPELGGEQYF
TGTGCCAGCAGCTTAGTGCCCGAACTCGGTGGCGAGCAGTACTTC
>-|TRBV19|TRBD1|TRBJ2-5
CASSTYRGRETQYF
TGTGCCAGTAGTACTTACAGGGGGCGGGAGACCCAGTACTTC
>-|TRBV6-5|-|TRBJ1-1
CAGTTGMDTEAFF
TGTGCCGGTACCACAGGGATGGACACTGAAGCTTTCTTT
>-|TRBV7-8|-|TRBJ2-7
CASSLDRGNYEQYF
TGTGCCAGCAGCTTAGATAGGGGGAACTACGAGCAGTACTTC
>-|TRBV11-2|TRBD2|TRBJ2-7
CASSLGRLAGAHYEQYF
TGTGCCAGCAGCTTAGGGCGACTAGCGGGGGCGCACTACGAGCAGTACTTC
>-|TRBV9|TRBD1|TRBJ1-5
CASSATGDQGQPQHF
TGTGCCAGCAGTGCAACAGGGGATCAGGGTCAGCCCCAGCATTTT
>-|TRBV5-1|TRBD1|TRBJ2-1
CASSFRTGADNEQFF
TGCGCCAGCAGCTTCAGGACAGGGGCCGACAATGAGCAGTTCTTC
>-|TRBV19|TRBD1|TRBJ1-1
CASGQGAKRGTEAFF
TGTGCCAGCGGACAGGGGGCTAAGAGGGGTACTGAAGCTTTCTTT
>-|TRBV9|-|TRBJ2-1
CASSVGDRNEQFF
TGTGCCAGCAGCGTAGGCGATCGGAATGAGCAGTTCTTC
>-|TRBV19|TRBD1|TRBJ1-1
CASSIWLDRGTMNTEAFF
TGTGCCAGTAGTATCTGGCTGGACAGGGGAACGATGAACACTGAAGCTTTCTTT
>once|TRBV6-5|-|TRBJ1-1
CASSYDGGTEAFF
TGTGCCAGCAGTTACGACGGGGGTACTGAAGCTTTCTTT
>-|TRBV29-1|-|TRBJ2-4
CSVEVAGAIQYF
TGCAGCGTTGAGGTGGCGGGGGCCATTCAGTACTTC